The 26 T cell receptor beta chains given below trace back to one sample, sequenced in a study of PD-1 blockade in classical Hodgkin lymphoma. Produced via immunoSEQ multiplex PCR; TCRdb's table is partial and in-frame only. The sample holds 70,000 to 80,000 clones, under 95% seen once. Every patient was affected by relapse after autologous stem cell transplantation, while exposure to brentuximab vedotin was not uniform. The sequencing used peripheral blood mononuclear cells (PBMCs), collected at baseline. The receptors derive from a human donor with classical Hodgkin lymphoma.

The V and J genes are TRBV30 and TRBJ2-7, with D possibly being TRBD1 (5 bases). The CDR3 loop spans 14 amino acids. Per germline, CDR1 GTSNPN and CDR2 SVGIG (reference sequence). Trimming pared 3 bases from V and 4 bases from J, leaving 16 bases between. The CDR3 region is CAWSLGSGFYEQYF. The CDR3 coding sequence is TGTGCCTGGAGCCTCGGATCAGGGTTTTACGAGCAGTACTTC. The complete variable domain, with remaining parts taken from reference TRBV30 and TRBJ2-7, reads SQTIHQWPATLVQPVGSPLSLECTVEGTSNPNLYWYRQAAGRGLQLLFYSVGIGQISSEVPQNLSASRPQDRQFILSSKKLLLSDSGFYLCAWSLGSGFYEQYFGPGTRLTVT.

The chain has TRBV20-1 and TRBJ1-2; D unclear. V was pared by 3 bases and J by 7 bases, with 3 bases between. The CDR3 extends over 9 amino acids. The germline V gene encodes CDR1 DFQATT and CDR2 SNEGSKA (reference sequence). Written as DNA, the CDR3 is TGCAGTGCTAGTTCTGGCTACACCTTC. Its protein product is CSASSGYTF.

CDR3: CASSPSPDRADNYGYTF. CDR3 coding DNA: TGTGCCAGCAGCCCCTCCCCCGACAGAGCAGATAACTATGGCTACACCTTC. This chain connects TRBV9 to TRBJ1-2, with D maybe TRBD1 (5 bases). The V end lost 4 bases, the J end lost 1 base, and 20 bases lay between the germline ends. Germline CDR1 SGDLS, CDR2 YYNGEE. This CDR3 is 17 amino acids long.

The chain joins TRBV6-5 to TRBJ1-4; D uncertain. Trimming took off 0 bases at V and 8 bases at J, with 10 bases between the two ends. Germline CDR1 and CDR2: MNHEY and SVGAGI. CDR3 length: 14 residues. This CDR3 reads CASSYSPSTEKLFF. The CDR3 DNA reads TGTGCCAGCAGTTACTCCCCAAGCACAGAAAAACTGTTTTTT.

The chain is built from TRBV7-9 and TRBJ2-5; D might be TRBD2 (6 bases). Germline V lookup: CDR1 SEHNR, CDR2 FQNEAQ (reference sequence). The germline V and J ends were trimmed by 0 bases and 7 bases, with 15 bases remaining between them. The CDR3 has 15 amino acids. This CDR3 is CASSLATPGAGTQYF. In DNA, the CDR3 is TGTGCCAGCAGCTTAGCTACTCCGGGAGCGGGGACCCAGTACTTC.

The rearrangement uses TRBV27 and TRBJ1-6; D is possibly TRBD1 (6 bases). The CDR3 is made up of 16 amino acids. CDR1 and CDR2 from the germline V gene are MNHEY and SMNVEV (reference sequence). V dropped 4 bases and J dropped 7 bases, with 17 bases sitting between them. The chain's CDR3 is CASSSVLTGPNSPLHF. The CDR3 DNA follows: TGTGCCAGCAGTTCTGTCTTGACAGGCCCCAATTCACCCCTCCACTTT.

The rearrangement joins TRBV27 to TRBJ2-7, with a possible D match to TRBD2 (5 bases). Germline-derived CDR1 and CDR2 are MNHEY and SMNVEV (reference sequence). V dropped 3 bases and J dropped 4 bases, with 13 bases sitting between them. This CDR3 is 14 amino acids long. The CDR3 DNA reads TGTGCCAGCAGTTTCCCGGGGTACTCGTACGAGCAGTACTTC. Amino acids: CASSFPGYSYEQYF.

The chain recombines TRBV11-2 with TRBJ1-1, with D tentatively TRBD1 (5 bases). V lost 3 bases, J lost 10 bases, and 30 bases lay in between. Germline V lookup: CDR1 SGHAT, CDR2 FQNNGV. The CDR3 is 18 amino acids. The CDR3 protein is CASSFPPGGLGPTIRAFF. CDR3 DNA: TGTGCCAGCAGCTTTCCACCCGGGGGACTCGGCCCCACTATACGAGCTTTCTTT.

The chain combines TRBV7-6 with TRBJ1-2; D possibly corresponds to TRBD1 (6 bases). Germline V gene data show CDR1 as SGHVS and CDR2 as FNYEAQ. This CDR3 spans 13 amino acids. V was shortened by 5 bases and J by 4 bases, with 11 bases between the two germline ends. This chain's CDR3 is CASSAGQFYGYTF. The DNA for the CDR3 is TGTGCCAGCAGCGCCGGACAGTTCTATGGCTACACCTTC.

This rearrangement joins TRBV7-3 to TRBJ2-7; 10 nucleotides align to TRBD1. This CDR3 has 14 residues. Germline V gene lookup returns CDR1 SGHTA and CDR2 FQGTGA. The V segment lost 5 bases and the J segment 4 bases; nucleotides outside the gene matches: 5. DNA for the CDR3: TGTGCCAGCAGCCCTTCGGGACAGGGGTACGAGCAGTACTTC. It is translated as CASSPSGQGYEQYF.

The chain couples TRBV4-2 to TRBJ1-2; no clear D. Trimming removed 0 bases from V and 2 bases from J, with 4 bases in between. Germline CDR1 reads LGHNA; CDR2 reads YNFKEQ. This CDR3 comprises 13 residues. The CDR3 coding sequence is TGTGCCAGCAGCCAAGACAGGAACTATGGCTACACCTTC. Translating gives CASSQDRNYGYTF.

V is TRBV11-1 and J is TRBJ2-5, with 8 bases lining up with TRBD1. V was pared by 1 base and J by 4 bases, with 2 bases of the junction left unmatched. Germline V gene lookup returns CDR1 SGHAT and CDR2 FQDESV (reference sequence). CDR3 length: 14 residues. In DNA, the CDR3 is TGTGCCAGCAGCTTAGGACAGGGGCGAGAGACCCAGTACTTC. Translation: CASSLGQGRETQYF.

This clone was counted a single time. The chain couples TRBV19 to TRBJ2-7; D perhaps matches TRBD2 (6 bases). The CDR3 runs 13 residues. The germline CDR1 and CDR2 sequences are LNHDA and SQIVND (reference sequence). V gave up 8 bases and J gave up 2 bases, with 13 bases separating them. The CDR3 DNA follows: TGTGCCAGTGGGGGGATAGAACCCTACGAGCAGTACTTC. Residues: CASGGIEPYEQYF. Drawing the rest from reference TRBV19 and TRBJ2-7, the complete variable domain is DGGITQSPKYLFRKEGQNVTLSCEQNLNHDAMYWYRQDPGQGLRLIYYSQIVNDFQKGDIAEGYSVSREKKESFPLTVTSAQKNPTAFYLCASGGIEPYEQYFGPGTRLTVT.

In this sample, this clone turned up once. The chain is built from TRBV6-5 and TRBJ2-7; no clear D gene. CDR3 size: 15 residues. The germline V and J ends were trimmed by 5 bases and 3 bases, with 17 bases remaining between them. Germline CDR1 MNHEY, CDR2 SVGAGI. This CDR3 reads CASSGVAVSLYEQYF. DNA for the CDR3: TGTGCCAGCAGTGGCGTAGCAGTATCACTCTACGAGCAGTACTTC.

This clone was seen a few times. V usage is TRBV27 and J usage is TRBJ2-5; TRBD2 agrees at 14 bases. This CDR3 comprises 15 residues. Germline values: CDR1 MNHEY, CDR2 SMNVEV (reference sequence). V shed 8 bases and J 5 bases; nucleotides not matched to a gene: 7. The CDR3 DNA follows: TGTGCCAGCGCTGGACTAGCGGGAGGCGGGGAGACCCAGTACTTC. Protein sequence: CASAGLAGGGETQYF.

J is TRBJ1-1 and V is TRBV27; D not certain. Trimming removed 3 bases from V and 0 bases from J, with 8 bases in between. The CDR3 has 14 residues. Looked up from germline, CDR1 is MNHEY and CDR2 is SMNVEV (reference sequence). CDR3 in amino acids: CASSLALLNTEAFF. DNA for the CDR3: TGTGCCAGCAGTTTGGCATTGCTGAACACTGAAGCTTTCTTT.

CDR3 residues: CASSEYPAGPLRYEQYF. The DNA of the CDR3 is TGTGCCAGCAGTGAATATCCTGCAGGTCCGCTGCGGTACGAGCAGTACTTC. This chain joins TRBV6-1 and TRBJ2-7; no definite D call. Trimming shortened V by 2 bases and J by 4 bases, and 21 bases separated the two germline ends. Germline V lookup: CDR1 MNHNS, CDR2 SASEGT. There are 17 residues in the CDR3.

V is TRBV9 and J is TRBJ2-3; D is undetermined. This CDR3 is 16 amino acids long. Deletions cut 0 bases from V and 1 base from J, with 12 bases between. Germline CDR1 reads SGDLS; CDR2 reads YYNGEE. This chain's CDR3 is CASSVGFGRRTDTQYF. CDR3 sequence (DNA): TGTGCCAGCAGCGTAGGATTCGGGCGCCGCACAGATACGCAGTATTTT.

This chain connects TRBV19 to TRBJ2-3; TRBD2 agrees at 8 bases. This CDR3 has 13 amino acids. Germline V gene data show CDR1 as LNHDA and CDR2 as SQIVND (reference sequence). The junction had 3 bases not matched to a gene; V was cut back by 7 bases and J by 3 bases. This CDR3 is CASKREGTDTQYF. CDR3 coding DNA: TGTGCCAGTAAACGGGAGGGTACAGATACGCAGTATTTT.

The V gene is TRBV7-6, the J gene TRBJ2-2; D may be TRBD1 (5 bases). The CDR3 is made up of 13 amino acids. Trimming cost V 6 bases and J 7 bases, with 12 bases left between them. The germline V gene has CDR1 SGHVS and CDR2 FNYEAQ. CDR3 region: CASRPGSGGELFF. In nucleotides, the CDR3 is TGTGCCAGCAGACCAGGGTCGGGCGGGGAGCTGTTTTTT.

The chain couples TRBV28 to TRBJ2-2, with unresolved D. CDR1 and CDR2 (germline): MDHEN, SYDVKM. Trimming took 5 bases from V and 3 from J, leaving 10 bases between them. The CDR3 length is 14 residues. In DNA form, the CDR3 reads TGTGCCAGCAGTCTTCGACGCGACACCGGGGAGCTGTTTTTT. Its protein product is CASSLRRDTGELFF.

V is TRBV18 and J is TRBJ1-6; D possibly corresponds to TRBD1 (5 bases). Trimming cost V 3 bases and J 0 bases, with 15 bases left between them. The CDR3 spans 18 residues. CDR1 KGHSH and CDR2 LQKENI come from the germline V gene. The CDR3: CASSPIDSTSSYNSPLHF. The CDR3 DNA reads TGTGCCAGCTCACCCATCGACAGCACTAGCTCCTATAATTCACCCCTCCACTTT.

The CDR3 region is CASTWGQGPYEQYF. The CDR3, as DNA: TGTGCCAGCACTTGGGGACAAGGGCCTTACGAGCAGTACTTC. The chain links TRBV27 to TRBJ2-7; perhaps TRBD1 as D (6 bases). Germline V gene lookup returns CDR1 MNHEY and CDR2 SMNVEV (reference sequence). The CDR3 has 14 amino acids. The V and J ends lost 7 bases and 4 bases respectively, with 17 bases between them.

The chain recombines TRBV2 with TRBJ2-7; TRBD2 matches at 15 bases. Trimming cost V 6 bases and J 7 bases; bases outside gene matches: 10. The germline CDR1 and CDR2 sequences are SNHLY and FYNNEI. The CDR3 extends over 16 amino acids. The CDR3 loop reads CASSATSGTSGGEQYF. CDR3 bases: TGTGCCAGCAGCGCGACATCCGGGACTAGCGGGGGGGAGCAGTACTTC.

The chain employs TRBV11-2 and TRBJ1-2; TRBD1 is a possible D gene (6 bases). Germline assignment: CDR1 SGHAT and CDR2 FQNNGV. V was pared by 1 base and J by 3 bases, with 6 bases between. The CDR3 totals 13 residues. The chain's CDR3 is CASSLAGDYGYTF. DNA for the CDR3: TGTGCCAGCAGCTTAGCAGGGGACTATGGCTACACCTTC.

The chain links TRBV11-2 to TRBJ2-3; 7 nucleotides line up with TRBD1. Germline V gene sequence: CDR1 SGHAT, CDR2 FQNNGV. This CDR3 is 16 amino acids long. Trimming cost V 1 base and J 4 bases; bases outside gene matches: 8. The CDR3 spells CASSLGARGGPDTQYF. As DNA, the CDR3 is TGTGCCAGCAGCTTAGGCGCCCGAGGGGGCCCAGATACGCAGTATTTT.